This TCR beta chain emerged from a study of control samples from healthy donors and cancer patients. Germline CDR1 is SGHTA and CDR2 is FQGNSA. The CDR3 runs 15 residues. Trimming pared 2 bases from V and 4 bases from J, leaving 14 bases between. The table came from immunoSEQ multiplex PCR; TCRdb's copy has only in-frame clones and leaves some out. The sample contains some 29,000 clones, around nine tenths of which appear only once. The material sequenced was formalin-fixed, paraffin-embedded tissue. The receptor's source is a female donor with melanoma. This chain uses TRBV7-2 with TRBJ1-2; the D is unclear. CDR3 region: CASSLSGRSAYGYTF. CDR3 in DNA: TGTGCCAGCAGCTTAAGTGGCAGGTCGGCCTATGGCTACACCTTC.